This entry is about one T cell receptor beta chain. Trimming took off 5 bases at V and 0 bases at J, with 7 bases between the two ends. The CDR3 covers 13 residues. Repertoires were generated with immunoSEQ multiplex PCR, while TCRdb's copy carries only in-frame clones and drops some. The sample shows some 320,000 clones, approximately 87% of them seen only once. These data are taken from a study of blood T cell repertoires in COVID-19. Study at large: Sample material is recorded as cDNA or gDNA derived from T cells, B-cell-depleted T cells, or PBMCs.

This sequence originates from a woman in her fifties or sixties who had recovered from COVID-19. Material for sequencing was peripheral blood. The V and J genes are TRBV12-3 or TRBV12-4 and TRBJ2-5; D is unresolved. The CDR3 loop is CASSRYNQETQYF. As DNA, the CDR3 is TGTGCCAGCAGTCGTTATAACCAAGAGACCCAGTACTTC.